Detailed here is one T cell receptor (beta chain). It has no known antigen specificity. No much larger clone is present one base from it, and per-base qualities are unavailable. Including the terminal cysteine and phenylalanine, the CDR3 comprises 11 residues. The read is trimmed to its CDR3 DNA, 33 bases read in frame from base 1. V is clipped by 5 bases and J by 11 bases, and the sequence between their germline boundaries is 12 bases long. CDR1 and CDR2 (MDHEN, SYDVKM) derive from the germline V gene. Library preparation used the immunoSEQ multiplex PCR assay. For the multiplex PCR, a mixture combining 60 forward primers for TCR Vbeta segments and 13 reverse primers for TCR Jbeta segments was used. A multiplex PCR assay on genomic DNA amplified the CDR3 region of rearranged TCR beta genes. The amplified TCR beta libraries were sequenced on the Illumina HiSeq System as 87-base-pair reads. For the original study's pipeline: A later analysis counted about 76 million unique TCR beta chains across the 640 or so repertoires, and around 9.9 million of these chains were shared by at least two donors. A nearest-neighbor algorithm error-corrected the raw reads and collapsed the reads into unique sequences, merging closely related sequences to remove PCR and sequencing errors. V, D and J gene segments were assigned by aligning CDR3 sequences to IMGT reference sequences. For a sequence to be retained, at least a six-nucleotide match to both a V gene segment and a J gene segment was required. Rearrangements were called productive when the CDR3 lacked stop codons and stayed in frame with V and J; all others were non-productive. Following IMGT convention, CDR3 was defined as the stretch from the second conserved V-encoded cysteine to the conserved J-encoded phenylalanine. In an earlier analysis of just under 600 of the donors, sequences lacking an unambiguous match to a single V gene segment were excluded. An earlier analysis of under 750 of the donors called V segments functional above 56.7% productive rearrangements and segregating when the between-donor standard deviation exceeded 5%. To diagnose cytomegalovirus status from the catalog of TCR beta chain sequences, a statistical classification framework was built. In a later analysis, V and J genes were assigned by comparing TCR nucleotide sequences against IMGT/GENE-DB human TR gene sequences. The TCRdist pipeline was used in a later analysis to assign CDR3 sequences and most-parsimonious VDJ recombination scenarios. In a later analysis, every TCR beta chain was defined by the combination of its CDR3 amino acid sequence and its V-gene family, and reads without a unique V-gene family were dropped. As a way to deal with suspected cross-contamination and a sequencing artifact, a later analysis dropped 500 to 700 nucleotide sequences that were highly shared and had low generation probability. For each public chain, a later analysis derived a clonal expansion index from normalized ranks of inferred template counts within each repertoire. In a later analysis, generation probabilities were computed with a VDJ recombination model fitted to out-of-frame rearrangements, and the resulting probabilities were checked against IGoR. In a later analysis, TCR-TCR, TCR-HLA and TCR-CMV co-occurrence was scored with hypergeometric tests, and a repertoire-size bias correction was applied to TCR pairs. In a later analysis, false discovery rates were estimated by permuting HLA or CMV assignments 20 times. A later analysis grouped co-occurring TCRs with DBSCAN, adding TCRdist sequence similarity when clustering within HLA-allele-positive subsets. Co-occurrence clustering excluded repertoires with fewer than 30,000 or more than 120,000 public chains, plus five with anomalous nucleotide sharing. TCRdb retrieved this table from immuneACCESS and kept in-frame rearrangements only. Not all clones are present; in checked studies, unresolved V genes account for under half, and no reason is known for the remainder. Clone size and V and J calls were adopted from that table, with D and trimming inferred from the DNA. The sample table lists roughly 100,000 clones, around four fifths of them with a count of one. The top ten constitute more than 3% of the sample.

The cohort was made up of roughly 670 healthy bone marrow donors. Cohort members were all nominally healthy when sampled, although unrecorded immune exposures were likely present. The donor tested CMV seropositive and was one of the 289 seropositive cohort members. A peripheral blood sample was provided by each donor, and peripheral blood mononuclear cells were used for TCR beta sequencing. The Qiagen DNeasy Blood Extraction Kit was used to extract genomic DNA from the blood cell samples. These data originate in a study of cytomegalovirus exposure and HLA in healthy donors (TCRdb year 2017). Regarding the complete study: An earlier analysis of approximately 640 of the donors reported approximately 300 Gb of sequence data and 117 million unique TCR beta sequences from some 180 million T cells. An early release that covered about 600 HLA-typed donors contained around 300 gigabases of sequencing data and some 87 million unique TCR sequences. The genetic ancestry cluster associated with self-reported Caucasian donors included about 81% of the roughly 380 genotyped donors. The study aimed to test whether signatures of past pathogen exposure could be identified by cataloging public T cell receptors. The T cell repertoires of 700 or so subjects were profiled by immunosequencing and related to cytomegalovirus serostatus. A separate validation cohort of some 130 different subjects was used in addition to the roughly 700-subject first cohort. High-throughput TCR immunosequencing, statistical association of individual TCRs with disease status, and machine learning were combined to predict cytomegalovirus infection status. In a later analysis, previously published TCR beta repertoires from some 640 donors were re-analyzed and high-resolution HLA genotyping was added so that TCR occurrence patterns could be studied. In the later analysis, no new phenotypic data were used to find candidate immune exposures; instead, reliance was placed on TCR beta sequences and their occurrence across donors. An earlier analysis of roughly 580 of the donors used high-throughput TCR beta sequencing to judge whether each TCR beta V gene segment behaved as functional or pseudogenic. Donor age, sex, ethnicity and CMV serostatus were compiled together with the repertoire data. In a later genetic analysis, genome-wide SNP genotypes for about 65% of the 666 donors were used, and that subset was treated as a discovery cohort. All discovery cohort repertoires had been generated on a single sequencing platform. Class I and class II HLA loci were covered by the typing at four-digit resolution. The number of donors typed differed by locus, with 629-630 for A, B, C, DRB1 and DQB1, about 500 for DQA1, 600 to 610 for DPA1, and 450 to 480 for DPB1. A few DR-DQ haplotypes were treated as single units for association and clustering because of strong linkage in the cohort. Among 300 to 500 genotyped donors of the cohort, an average of roughly 230,000 unique TCR beta nucleotide sequences was sequenced per donor, of which 15% to 20% were non-productive.

Results the study describes overall, beyond this receptor: The classifier was reported to diagnose cytomegalovirus status with high specificity and sensitivity in both the original and validation cohorts. About 17 rarely observed V segments, including chromosome 9 orphons, were excluded from the earlier analysis of several hundred of the donors because counts were too low. Compared with the approximately 720-donor mean, donors in an Asian-associated ancestry cluster had fewer N-insertions in productive TCRs, according to a later genetic analysis. In a later analysis, several top co-occurrence clusters were reported to appear linked to parvovirus B19, influenza, CMV and Epstein-Barr virus. In an earlier analysis of several hundred of the donors, most TCR beta V segments were observed in productive rearrangements about 87% or about 30% of the time, broadly matching IMGT annotations. V-gene and J-gene trimming of TCR beta chains was associated with a missense DCLRE1C variant in a later genetic analysis, and the association was replicated in an independent cohort. Some IMGT-functional V segments, including TRBV6-2 and TRBV6-3, could not be told apart with the 87-base-pair reads, so those segments were excluded. Assigning TCR associations to individual alleles was difficult when HLA alleles, especially DR and DQ, strongly co-occurred. Immune exposure information for the cohort was limited to CMV serostatus. Correlated functional status among segregating V segments might reflect linkage disequilibrium, but an unknown experimental factor could not be ruled out. In the study, some 180 TCR beta chains were listed as associated with cytomegalovirus. In a later analysis, the rate of TCR association differed among HLA loci, with DRB1 alleles having the most associated TCRs and HLA-C alleles having the fewest. According to the authors, the approach could potentially be generalized to other disease states and immunological phenotypes. In this cohort, only TCR beta chains were sequenced, and detectable features were limited by the absence of alpha or paired-chain data. In a later analysis, around 17,000 TCR beta sequences were associated with specific HLA alleles at a false discovery rate of 0.05. Because HLA typing was missing for some donors at each locus, association tests included only the typed subset. Most TCR sequences were observed very rarely across donors, whereas some public TCRs were present in many individuals. In a later analysis, HLA-associated TCR beta chains were found to be more clonally expanded and to have lower generation probabilities than equally common non-associated chains. A cluster of highly shared sequence variants was judged likely to be a technical artifact of the sequencing pipeline. A later analysis found that most CMV-associated TCR beta chains appeared HLA-restricted, with HLA associations seemingly driven largely by CMV exposure. A further reported finding was that TCR beta sequences accurately predicted the HLA-A and HLA-B alleles for most subjects in the first cohort. Roughly uniform sequencing depth across donors was assumed in presence/absence analyses, although this assumption may not hold. In vitro tests confirmed that three of the cytomegalovirus-associated TCR beta chains recognize cytomegalovirus antigens.

This receptor was identified in a female donor in good health and CMV-seropositive. The chain was built from TRBV28 and TRBJ1-1; tentative D gene TRBD1, with 5 bases matching. Input material: PBMCs. The DNA is TGTGCCAGCAGTCCGAACAGGTACGCTTTCTTT. Translated, this is CASSPNRYAFF.